These 2 T cell receptor beta chains were all obtained from the same sample, sequenced in a study of radiotherapy plus CTLA-4 blockade in lung cancer. Produced via immunoSEQ multiplex PCR; TCRdb's table is partial and in-frame only. Altogether 70,000 to 90,000 clones are present, around 80% being singletons, with the ten largest covering about 6.6%. The material sequenced was peripheral blood, taken from a patient treated with radiotherapy plus ipilimumab. The receptors derive from a human donor with non-small cell lung cancer who had a complete response to radiotherapy plus ipilimumab.

This clone occurred a few times. The chain has TRBV30 and TRBJ2-3, with D perhaps matching TRBD2 (6 bases). This CDR3 is built from 16 residues. CDR1 is GTSNPN, CDR2 SVGIG, per germline (reference sequence). Trimming left V 1 base short and J 5 bases short, with 19 bases between. Here the CDR3 reads CAWSAQTRSIVDTQYF. In DNA, the CDR3 is TGTGCCTGGAGTGCCCAGACTAGGTCTATCGTAGATACGCAGTATTTT.

The gene calls are TRBV7-2 and TRBJ1-5, with D unresolved. The V and J ends lost 0 bases and 0 bases respectively, with 6 bases between them. The CDR3 loop spans 15 amino acids. The germline V gene has CDR1 SGHTA and CDR2 FQGNSA. CDR3 in amino acids: CASSLAEYSNQPQHF. The CDR3 DNA reads TGTGCCAGCAGCTTAGCCGAATATAGCAATCAGCCCCAGCATTTT. Drawing the rest from reference TRBV7-2 and TRBJ1-5, the complete variable domain is GAGVSQSPSNKVTEKGKDVELRCDPISGHTALYWYRQSLGQGLEFLIYFQGNSAPDKSGLPSDRFSAERTGGSVSTLTIQRTQQEDSAVYLCASSLAEYSNQPQHFGDGTRLSIL.